These 7 T cell receptor beta chains were sequenced from one sample in a study of cytomegalovirus exposure and HLA in healthy donors. The PCR employed 60 Vbeta primers together with 13 Jbeta primers. Measured with immunoSEQ multiplex PCR; TCRdb has only the in-frame clones, and not every one. The sample yields some 85,000 clones, 78% seen once. Sequencing was done on a sample of PBMCs. The receptors stem from a woman in her thirties or forties in good health and CMV-seropositive.

The chain combines TRBV19 with TRBJ1-5; D remains unclear. V was trimmed by 8 bases and J by 0 bases, leaving 14 bases between them. This CDR3 comprises 15 residues. The germline V gene has CDR1 LNHDA and CDR2 SQIVND (reference sequence). The CDR3: CASSKRRDSNQPQHF. The CDR3 nucleotides are TGTGCCAGTTCCAAGAGGAGGGATAGCAATCAGCCCCAGCATTTT.

This clone was detected only a few times. This sequence joins TRBV28 and TRBJ1-1; D not resolved. Trimming left V 6 bases short and J 6 bases short, with 8 bases between. From germline, CDR1 is MDHEN and CDR2 SYDVKM. The CDR3 is 11 residues long. CDR3 region: CASRWLAEAFF. Here the CDR3 DNA reads TGTGCCAGCAGATGGCTGGCTGAAGCTTTCTTT.

This clone was seen only a few times. V is TRBV19 and J is TRBJ1-1; TRBD1 might be the D (5 bases). The CDR3 sequence is 14 residues long. The V gene lost 10 bases and the J gene lost 1 base, with 16 bases spanning the gap. The germline CDR1 and CDR2 sequences are LNHDA and SQIVND (reference sequence). The CDR3 DNA is TGTGCCACCGGTTGGGGTGGGGCGAACACTGAAGCTTTCTTT. Its translation is CATGWGGANTEAFF.

This rearrangement joins TRBV4-2 to TRBJ1-1; no definite D call. The CDR3 loop spans 15 amino acids. Germline CDR1 reads LGHNA; CDR2 reads YNFKEQ. V gave up 1 base and J gave up 2 bases, with 11 bases separating them. CDR3 bases: TGTGCCAGCAGCCAAGCAAGTGGACTAAACACTGAAGCTTTCTTT. This codes for CASSQASGLNTEAFF.

The chain has TRBV5-5 and TRBJ1-5, with a possible D match to TRBD1 (5 bases). V lost 4 bases and J lost 2, with 13 bases in between. The germline CDR1 and CDR2 sequences are SGHKS and YYEKEE (reference sequence). The CDR3 runs to 15 residues. The CDR3 region has the DNA TGTGCCAGCAGCCCGGGGGAGGGACGCAATCAGCCCCAGCATTTT. Translating it yields CASSPGEGRNQPQHF.

This clone was seen a handful of times. V gene TRBV30 combines with J gene TRBJ1-1, with TRBD1 matching over 7 bases. Germline CDR1 is GTSNPN and CDR2 is SVGIG (reference sequence). The CDR3 consists of 13 residues. The V and J ends lost 4 bases and 3 bases, in that order; junction bases with no gene match: 5. CDR3 loop: CAWNKGADTEAFF. The CDR3 DNA is TGTGCCTGGAATAAGGGGGCAGACACTGAAGCTTTCTTT.

The rearrangement uses TRBV9 and TRBJ2-2, with 10 bases fitting TRBD2. This CDR3 contains 15 residues. Germline CDR1 SGDLS, CDR2 YYNGEE. V shed 4 bases and J 4 bases; nucleotides not matched to a gene: 4. In nucleotides, the CDR3 is TGTGCCAGCAGCCCTAGCGGGAGTAGCACCGGGGAGCTGTTTTTT. Translated, it gives CASSPSGSSTGELFF.